The rows below give T cell receptor beta chains drawn from one sample of a study of T cell responses to AZD1222 COVID-19 vaccine. Data came from immunoSEQ multiplex PCR; TCRdb stores just in-frame clones and leaves some out. The data contain about 120,000 clones, around 90% of them seen just once; the ten biggest clones take up under 4.5%. Sample: peripheral blood, taken 28 days after the second dose of the MenACWY control vaccine. These receptors were obtained from an adult who received the MenACWY meningococcal vaccine as a control. CDR3s include the opening cysteine and the closing phenylalanine or tryptophan. D genes are given only for firm matches. Size is omitted from some rows. Given values are once, few, many or a class for expanded clones.

J gene | D gene | clone size | CDR3 length | V gene | CDR3 DNA | CDR3 protein
TRBJ1-2 | - | - | 14 | TRBV19 | TGTGCCAGCACAAAAGAAACGGGACATTATGGCTACACCTTC | CASTKETGHYGYTF
TRBJ1-5 | - | - | 13 | TRBV15 | TGTGCCACCAGCAGGGCTACACGGGAGGCCCAGCATTTT | CATSRATREAQHF
TRBJ2-5 | TRBD1 | - | 20 | TRBV3-1/TRBV3-2 | TGTGCCAGCAGCCCGCGGCCGACGATCCTACGGGACAGGGCGGGGGAGACCCAGTACTTC | CASSPRPTILRDRAGETQYF
TRBJ2-2 | - | few | 16 | TRBV28 | TGTGCCAGCAGTTTATTCCCAGGAAGGGACACCGGGGAGCTGTTTTTT | CASSLFPGRDTGELFF
TRBJ1-1 | TRBD1 | - | 14 | TRBV15 | TGTGCCACCAGCGGGACAGGGGTAACCCTTGAAGCTTTCTTT | CATSGTGVTLEAFF
TRBJ2-7 | - | - | 14 | TRBV7-9 | TGTGCCAGCAGCTTAGCCGTGACCTCCTACGAGCAGTACTTC | CASSLAVTSYEQYF
TRBJ2-3 | TRBD2 | once | 15 | TRBV5-1 | TGCGCCAGCAGCTACTACGGGGGGGGCACAGATACGCAGTATTTT | CASSYYGGGTDTQYF
TRBJ2-2 | TRBD2 | - | 15 | TRBV4-1 | TGCGCCAGCAGCCACGGGGACGGGAGGGTCGGGGAGCTGTTTTTT | CASSHGDGRVGELFF
TRBJ2-5 | - | - | 13 | TRBV5-5 | TGTGCCAGCAGCTTGTGGGAGCAAGAGACCCAGTACTTC | CASSLWEQETQYF
TRBJ1-5 | TRBD1 | - | 15 | TRBV6-5 | TGTGCCAGCAGCCCGGACAGGGGAGGGAATCAGCCCCAGCATTTT | CASSPDRGGNQPQHF
TRBJ1-2 | TRBD1 | - | 13 | TRBV29-1 | TGCAGCGTTGGCGGGACAGGCAGGGGTGGCTACACCTTC | CSVGGTGRGGYTF
TRBJ2-7 | TRBD1 | - | 19 | TRBV15 | TGTGCCACCAGCAGAGATTTCTCGTTGGAGGGACAGGGGGCGTACGAGCAGTACTTC | CATSRDFSLEGQGAYEQYF
TRBJ2-3 | - | - | 14 | TRBV5-6 | TGTGCCAGCAGCTTGCCCCAAAAAACAGATACGCAGTATTTT | CASSLPQKTDTQYF
TRBJ1-1 | TRBD1 | large | 14 | TRBV5-1 | TGCGCCAGCAGACAGGGGGGCGGTAACACTGAAGCTTTCTTT | CASRQGGGNTEAFF
TRBJ1-1 | - | - | 12 | TRBV7-6 | TGTGCCAGCAGCTTATCTGAAACTGAAGCTTTCTTT | CASSLSETEAFF
TRBJ2-3 | - | - | 15 | TRBV6-5 | TGTGCCAGCAGTCTTCTTGCTACTAGCACAGATACGCAGTATTTT | CASSLLATSTDTQYF
TRBJ1-5 | - | - | 18 | TRBV12-5 | TGTGCTAGTGGTTTTCACATCGGGGGGGAGTACAGCAATCAGCCCCAGCATTTT | CASGFHIGGEYSNQPQHF
TRBJ1-2 | - | - | 13 | TRBV3-1/TRBV3-2 | TGTGCCAGCAGCCAAGTGTCAGGCAATGGCTACACCTTC | CASSQVSGNGYTF
TRBJ1-2 | - | - | 13 | TRBV11-2 | TGTGCCAGCAGCTTGGGAGCGGACTATGGCTACACCTTC | CASSLGADYGYTF
TRBJ2-3 | - | - | 13 | TRBV5-4 | TGTGCCAGCAGCTTCGGCGGGGGCGATACGCAGTATTTT | CASSFGGGDTQYF
TRBJ2-1 | TRBD1 | - | 16 | TRBV7-3 | TGTGCCAGCAGCCTACTAAGGGACAGGGGCAACAATGAGCAGTTCTTC | CASSLLRDRGNNEQFF
TRBJ2-1 | TRBD2 | - | 15 | TRBV27 | TGTGCCAGCAGTTTAACTAGCGGGAGGGCCAATGAGCAGTTCTTC | CASSLTSGRANEQFF
TRBJ1-5 | TRBD1 | - | 14 | TRBV19 | TGTGCCAGCAAGACAGGGGGAGGCAATCAGCCCCAGCATTTT | CASKTGGGNQPQHF
TRBJ2-1 | - | - | 16 | TRBV15 | TGTGCCACCAGCAGAGATGGGGAGTCTGGCTACAATGAGCAGTTCTTC | CATSRDGESGYNEQFF
TRBJ1-1 | - | once | 14 | TRBV7-2 | TGTGCCAGCAGCTTAGGCGGGGGGTACACTGAAGCTTTCTTT | CASSLGGGYTEAFF
TRBJ1-6 | TRBD1 | - | 14 | TRBV7-9 | TGTGCCAGCAGCTTAACAGGGGGCGTATCACCCCTCCACTTT | CASSLTGGVSPLHF
TRBJ1-5 | - | - | 14 | TRBV11-2 | TGTGCCAGCAGCTTAGATCGGGGCAATCAGCCCCAGCATTTT | CASSLDRGNQPQHF
TRBJ1-2 | - | - | 15 | TRBV21-1 | TGTGCCAGCAGCAAAGTTTCAGACAGGGCTAATGGCTACACCTTC | CASSKVSDRANGYTF
TRBJ2-1 | TRBD1 | - | 14 | TRBV7-9 | TGTGCCAGCAGCTTAATCGGGACAGGGATTGAGCAGTTCTTC | CASSLIGTGIEQFF
TRBJ2-7 | TRBD1 | - | 15 | TRBV11-2 | TGTGCCAGCCGCCCTGCGGACAGGAGCTCCTACGAGCAGTACTTC | CASRPADRSSYEQYF
TRBJ2-7 | - | - | 13 | TRBV5-1 | TGCGCCAGCAGCTTGGGACTTACGTACGAGCAGTACTTC | CASSLGLTYEQYF
TRBJ2-3 | - | - | 14 | TRBV4-2 | TGTGCCAGCAGCCCCGGGGCTGTCGGGGATACGCAGTATTTT | CASSPGAVGDTQYF
TRBJ2-1 | TRBD1 | - | 15 | TRBV11-2 | TGTGCCAGCAAAGAGGGACAGGGGGCATTGAATGAGCAGTTCTTC | CASKEGQGALNEQFF
TRBJ1-6 | - | - | 14 | TRBV7-8 | TGTGCCAGCAGTCCCGGGAACTATAATTCACCCCTCCACTTT | CASSPGNYNSPLHF
TRBJ1-1 | - | - | 13 | TRBV7-9 | TGTGCCAGCAGCTTAGGGGGGGTTACTGAAGCTTTCTTT | CASSLGGVTEAFF
TRBJ1-1 | TRBD1 | - | 16 | TRBV10-1 | TGCGCCAGCAGTCAAGAGGGACAGCTAAGTAACACTGAAGCTTTCTTT | CASSQEGQLSNTEAFF
TRBJ1-2 | - | once | 14 | TRBV9 | TGTGCCAGCAGCCTAGGGACGCCCGTTGGTGGCTACACCTTC | CASSLGTPVGGYTF
TRBJ2-1 | TRBD1 | - | 16 | TRBV5-1 | TGCGCCAGCAGCTTGGGGGAAAACAGGGGGCGCAATGAGCAGTTCTTC | CASSLGENRGRNEQFF
TRBJ1-1 | - | - | 13 | TRBV10-3 | TGTGCCCCCAAGGGACGGAATAACACTGAAGCTTTCTTT | CAPKGRNNTEAFF